Listed here is a single TCR beta chain. The antigen is unknown. The data stem from a study of T-cell memory formation after mild COVID-19. Whole-study context: TCR clusters were mostly confined to one donor each. Study-wide results and caveats: Contracting clones, day 15 to 85, had balanced CD4/CD8, and later expanders favored CD4+.

MiXCR, applied by TCRdb to the 5' RACE reads, yields one record per CDR3 protein. The top ten hold around 2.4% of the sample, which has some 150,000 distinct CDR3 sequences, around 21% seen once. V shed 4 bases and J 3 bases; nucleotides not matched to a gene: 3. The CDR3 totals 15 residues. Germline V CDR1 and CDR2: SGHRS, YFSETQ. This chain connects TRBV5-1 to TRBJ2-5; 13 positions agree with TRBD2. Sequencing was carried out using PBMCs or a T cell subset sorted from them (not recorded which). The origin of this receptor is an adult woman who had mild COVID-19 (a few samples of this study predate the infection). Cell type and time point are not known. The CDR3 region has the DNA TGCGCCAGCAGCCGCGGGACTAGCGGGGAAGAGACCCAGTACTTC. Its translation is CASSRGTSGEETQYF. The variable domain in full, with the rest retrieved from reference TRBV5-1 and TRBJ2-5, is KAGVTQTPRYLIKTRGQQVTLSCSPISGHRSVSWYQQTPGQGLQFLFEYFSETQRNKGNFPGRFSGRQFSNSRSEMNVSTLELGDSALYLCASSRGTSGEETQYFGPGTRLLVL.